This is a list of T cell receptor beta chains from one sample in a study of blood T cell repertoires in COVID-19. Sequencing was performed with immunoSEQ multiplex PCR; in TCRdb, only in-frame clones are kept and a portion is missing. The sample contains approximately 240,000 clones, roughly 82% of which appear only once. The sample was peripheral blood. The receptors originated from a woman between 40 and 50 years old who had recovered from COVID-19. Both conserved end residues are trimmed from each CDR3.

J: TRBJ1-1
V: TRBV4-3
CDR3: ASSGGTGGGRRKPF

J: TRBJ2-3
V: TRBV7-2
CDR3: ASSLDLLAGQKDTQY

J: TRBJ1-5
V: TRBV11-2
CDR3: ASSSGQGEQPQH

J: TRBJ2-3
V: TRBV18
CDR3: ASSPSRGGASTDTQY

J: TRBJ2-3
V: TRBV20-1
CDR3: SYGVTDTQY

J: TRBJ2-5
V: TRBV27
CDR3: ASRPGWAENQETQY

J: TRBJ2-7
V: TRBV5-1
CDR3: ASSTQGTYEQY

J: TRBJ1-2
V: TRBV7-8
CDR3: ASSPRIATRSPNSQRRLYGYT

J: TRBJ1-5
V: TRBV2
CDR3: ASRVMTASNQPQH

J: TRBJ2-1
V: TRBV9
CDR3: ASSPLSGTLGDEQF

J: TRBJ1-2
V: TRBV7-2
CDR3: ASSLGGSSNYGYT

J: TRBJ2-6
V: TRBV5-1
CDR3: ASRVTGGVPANVLT

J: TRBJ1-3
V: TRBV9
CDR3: ASSAQGYSGNTIY

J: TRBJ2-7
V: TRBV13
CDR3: ASSLGLPGEQY

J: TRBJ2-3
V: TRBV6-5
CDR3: ASSFSGAGDTQY

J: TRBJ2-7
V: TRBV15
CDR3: ATSGTPFYEQY

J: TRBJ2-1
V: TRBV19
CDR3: ASSFGEGLRF

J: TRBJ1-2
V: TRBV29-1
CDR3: SVEVWASSNYGYT

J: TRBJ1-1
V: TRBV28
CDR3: ASRPGTGWNTEAF

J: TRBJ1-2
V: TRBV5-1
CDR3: ASSLAGGIYGYT

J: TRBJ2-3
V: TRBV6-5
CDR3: ASSYANVLGPEQY

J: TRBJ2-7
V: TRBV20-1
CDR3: SLDRAYEQY

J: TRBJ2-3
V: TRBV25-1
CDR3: ASSGRGARTDTQY

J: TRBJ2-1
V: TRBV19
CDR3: ASSLRTGWAGMAEQF

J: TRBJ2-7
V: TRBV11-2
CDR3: ASSFESSLVEQY

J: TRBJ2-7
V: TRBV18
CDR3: ASSRPGLAAYEQY

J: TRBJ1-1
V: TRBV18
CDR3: ASSPLIPGQGNTEAF

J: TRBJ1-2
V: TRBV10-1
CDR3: ASSPGFDYGYT

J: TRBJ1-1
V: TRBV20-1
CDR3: SASRVGVNTEAF

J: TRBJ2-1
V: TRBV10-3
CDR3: AISSGTESNEQF

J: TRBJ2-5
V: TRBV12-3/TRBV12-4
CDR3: ASETGNQETQY

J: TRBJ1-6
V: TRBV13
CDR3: ASSLSSGSINSPLH

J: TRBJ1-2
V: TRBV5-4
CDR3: ASSSGQDGNYGYT

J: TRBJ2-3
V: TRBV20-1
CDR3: SASPTSGRTDTQY

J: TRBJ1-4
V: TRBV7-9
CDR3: ASSSGFGVKTTNEKLF

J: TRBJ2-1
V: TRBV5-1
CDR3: ASSLAGETYNEQF

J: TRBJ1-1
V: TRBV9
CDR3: ASTQGGGTEAF

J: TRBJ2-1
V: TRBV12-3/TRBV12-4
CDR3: ASSPGQGNEQF

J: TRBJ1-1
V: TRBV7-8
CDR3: ASSFALMNTEAF

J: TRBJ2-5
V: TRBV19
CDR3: ASSSGRSETQY

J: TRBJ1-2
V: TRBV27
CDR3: ASCEIEPGLSVRGYT

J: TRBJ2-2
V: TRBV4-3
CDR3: ASSQEFLAAEPNTGELF

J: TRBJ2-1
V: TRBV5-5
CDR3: ASRILAGGNNEQF

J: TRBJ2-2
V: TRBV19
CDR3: ASSITGINTGELF

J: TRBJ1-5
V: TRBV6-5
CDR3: ASRQGDQPQH

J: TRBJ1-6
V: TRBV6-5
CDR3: ASSYRDSSGSPLH

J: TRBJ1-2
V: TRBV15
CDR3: ATSREIGTTYGYT